This is a list of T cell receptor beta chains from one sample in a study of CD8 T cells in ankylosing spondylitis. TCRdb re-analysed the 5' RACE reads in MiXCR, keeping a single row per CDR3 protein. The repertoire holds fewer than 250,000 distinct CDR3 sequences, with over 9.5% as singletons. Sequencing was done on a sample of blood, either unsorted or a sorted T cell fraction (not recorded which). Receptors were obtained from a male donor with ankylosing spondylitis or in good health (not recorded which). Each CDR3 is given with its conserved first and last residue. Fields, in order: V gene, J gene, D gene, clone size, CDR3 protein, CDR3 DNA. A D gene is named only where the DNA matches it firmly. Size is omitted from some rows. Given values are once, few, many or a class for expanded clones.

TRBV29-1,TRBJ2-1,TRBD2,few,CSVLGLAGVNEQFF,TGCAGCGTTCTCGGACTAGCGGGAGTTAATGAGCAGTTCTTC
TRBV6-1,TRBJ2-7,TRBD2,many,CASSPGGGLNYEQYF,TGTGCCAGCAGTCCGGGGGGAGGTTTAAACTACGAGCAGTACTTC
TRBV20-1,TRBJ1-3,-,many,CSASIGRAAGNTIYF,TGCAGTGCTAGTATAGGACGGGCAGCTGGAAACACCATATATTTT
TRBV21-1,TRBJ1-4,-,many,CASSGCLQHPNEKLFF,TGTGCCAGCAGCGGCTGTTTGCAACACCCTAATGAAAAACTGTTTTTT
TRBV7-6,TRBJ2-3,-,-,CASSFTGEDDTQYF,TGTGCCAGCAGCTTCACGGGGGAGGACGATACGCAGTATTTT
TRBV11-3,TRBJ1-4,TRBD1,-,CAGSPKGTGDEKLFF,TGTGCCGGCAGCCCGAAAGGGACAGGGGATGAAAAACTGTTTTTT
TRBV10-2,TRBJ2-7,TRBD2,-,CASSASGGGSYEQYF,TGCGCCAGCAGTGCTAGCGGGGGAGGGTCCTACGAGCAGTACTTC
TRBV15,TRBJ1-5,-,many,CATSKPDGGQPQHF,TGTGCCACCAGCAAGCCGGACGGGGGTCAGCCCCAGCATTTT
TRBV5-1,TRBJ2-7,TRBD1,once,CASSFGEGGDEQYF,TGCGCCAGCAGCTTCGGAGAAGGGGGCGACGAGCAGTACTTC
TRBV4-2,TRBJ2-1,-,few,CASSQPQGISYNEQFF,TGTGCCAGCAGCCAACCTCAGGGGATCTCCTACAATGAGCAGTTCTTC